This T cell receptor (beta chain) was profiled in a study of T cell responses to AZD1222 COVID-19 vaccine. Study-level results: Just a handful of people given AZD1222 tested seropositive at baseline.

Profiling relied on immunoSEQ multiplex PCR, and the TCRdb table lists in-frame clones only, not all of them. The sample lists more than 140,000 clones, 88% occurring once. To note about this clone: Its antigen is unknown.

The receptor comes from an adult in good health. The sequences come from peripheral blood, collected on day 0 of AZD1222 vaccination.

CDR3 region: CASSRKGQGNQPQHF. The DNA for the CDR3 is TGTGCCAGCAGTCGCAAGGGACAGGGCAATCAGCCCCAGCATTTT. The chain employs TRBV6-5 and TRBJ1-5, with 8 bases aligning to TRBD1. The V gene end was trimmed by 5 bases and the J gene end by 2 bases; junction bases not matched to a gene: 5. Per the germline V gene, CDR1 is MNHEY and CDR2 is SVGAGI. The CDR3 length is 15 residues.